Included here is one T cell receptor (beta chain) sequence, with context. Its antigen is as yet unknown. V was shortened by 0 bases and J by 6 bases, with 15 bases between the two germline ends. The CDR3 is 15 residues long. Germline assignment: CDR1 LGHDT and CDR2 YNNKEL (reference sequence). Template switching with 5'RACE generated the TCR cDNA and added a universal primer site and UMIs. TCRdb reprocessed the 5' RACE reads via MiXCR and lists one record per CDR3 protein. The sample holds over 45,000 distinct CDR3 sequences, around 7% seen once. These data are taken from a study of T cells after yellow fever vaccination. Regarding the study as a whole: A large majority of primary-vaccination clones showed up again after the booster (96% CD4, around 88% CD8). Highly abundant clonotypes carried over from the bulk population could end up in FACS-sorted repertoires as contaminants.

The chain has TRBV3-1 and TRBJ2-7, with unresolved D. The clonotype originates from a man between 18 and 35 years old who received the YFV17D yellow fever vaccine. This specimen consisted of CD8+ T cells sorted from PBMCs, obtained on the day of the first yellow fever vaccination. CDR3 DNA: TGTGCCAGCAGCCAAGAGAACCGCGCTTCCCCCGAGCAGTACTTC. Its translation: CASSQENRASPEQYF.